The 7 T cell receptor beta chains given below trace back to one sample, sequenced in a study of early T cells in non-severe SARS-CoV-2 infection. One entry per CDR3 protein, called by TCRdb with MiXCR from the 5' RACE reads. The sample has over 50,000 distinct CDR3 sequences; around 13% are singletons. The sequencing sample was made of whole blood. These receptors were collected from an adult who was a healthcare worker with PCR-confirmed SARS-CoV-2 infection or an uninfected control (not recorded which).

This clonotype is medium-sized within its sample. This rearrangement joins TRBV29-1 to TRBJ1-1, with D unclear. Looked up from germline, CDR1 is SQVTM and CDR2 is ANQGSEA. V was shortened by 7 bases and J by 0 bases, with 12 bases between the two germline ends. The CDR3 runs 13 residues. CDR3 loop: CSGRTAMNTEAFF. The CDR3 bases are TGCAGCGGGAGGACGGCCATGAACACTGAAGCTTTCTTT.

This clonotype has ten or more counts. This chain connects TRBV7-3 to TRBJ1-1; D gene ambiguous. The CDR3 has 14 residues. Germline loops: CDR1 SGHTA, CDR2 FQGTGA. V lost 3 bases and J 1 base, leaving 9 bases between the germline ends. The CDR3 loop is CASSLGRTNTEAFF. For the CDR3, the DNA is TGTGCCAGCAGCTTGGGCAGGACGAACACTGAAGCTTTCTTT.

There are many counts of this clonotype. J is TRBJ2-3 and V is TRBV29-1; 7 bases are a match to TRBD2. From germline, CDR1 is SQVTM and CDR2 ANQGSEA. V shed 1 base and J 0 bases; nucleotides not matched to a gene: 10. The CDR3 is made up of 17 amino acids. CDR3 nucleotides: TGCAGCGTTGAAGGAGGGAGGACTAGGCGTAGCACAGATACGCAGTATTTT. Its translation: CSVEGGRTRRSTDTQYF.

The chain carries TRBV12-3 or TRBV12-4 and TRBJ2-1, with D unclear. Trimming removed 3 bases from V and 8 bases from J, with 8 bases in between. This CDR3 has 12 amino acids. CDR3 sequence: CASSLPLDEQFF. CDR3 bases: TGTGCCAGCAGTTTGCCCTTGGATGAGCAGTTCTTC.

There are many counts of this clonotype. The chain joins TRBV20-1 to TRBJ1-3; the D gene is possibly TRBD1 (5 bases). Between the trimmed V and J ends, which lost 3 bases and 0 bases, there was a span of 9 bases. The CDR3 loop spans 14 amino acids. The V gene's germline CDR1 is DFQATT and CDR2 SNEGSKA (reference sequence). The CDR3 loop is CSASRQNSGNTIYF. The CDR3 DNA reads TGCAGTGCTAGCCGACAGAACTCTGGAAACACCATATATTTT.

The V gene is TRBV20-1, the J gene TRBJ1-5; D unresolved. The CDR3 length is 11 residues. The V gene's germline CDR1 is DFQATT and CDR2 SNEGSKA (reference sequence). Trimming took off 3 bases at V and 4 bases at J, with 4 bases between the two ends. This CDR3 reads CSASLNQPQHF. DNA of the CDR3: TGCAGTGCTAGCCTGAATCAGCCCCAGCATTTT.

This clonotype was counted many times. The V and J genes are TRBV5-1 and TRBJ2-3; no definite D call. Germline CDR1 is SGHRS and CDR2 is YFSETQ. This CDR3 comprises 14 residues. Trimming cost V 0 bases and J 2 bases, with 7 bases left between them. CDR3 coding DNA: TGCGCCAGCAGCTTGGAAGCTCCCACAGATACGCAGTATTTT. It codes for CASSLEAPTDTQYF.